The T cell receptor beta chain described here comes from a study of T cells in Graves' hyperthyroidism and ophthalmopathy. What was amplified from RNA transcripts were TCR beta CDR3 regions. An initial round of RT-PCR targeting the TCR CDR3 relied on the HTBI primer set. TCRdb analysed the multiplex PCR reads with MiXCR anew, one entry per CDR3 protein. The profile covers about 690,000 distinct CDR3 sequences, with roughly 17% appearing a single time and less than 20% taken by the ten largest. This clonotype was observed a handful of times. The antigen remains unidentified. Study-wide points: Peripheral blood also featured most of the thyroid clonotypes expanded above 0.001.

Exclusions: uncontrolled infection, other autoimmune disease, pregnancy, lactation. CDR1 and CDR2 from the germline V gene are SQVTM and ANQGSEA. V dropped 6 bases and J dropped 10; count of bases not matched to a gene: 9. The CDR3 runs 12 residues. This clonotype was obtained from a middle-aged man with Graves' hyperthyroidism. Sequenced material: blood. The V call is TRBV29-1, the J call TRBJ2-1; 7 nucleotides align to TRBD1. CDR3 bases: TGCAGCGTCCAACTCCAGACAGGGGAGCAGTTCTTC. Translated, it gives CSVQLQTGEQFF.